The rows below give T cell receptor beta chains drawn from one sample of a study of Graves' ophthalmopathy and Graves' hyperthyroidism. Each CDR3 protein is one row after TCRdb ran MiXCR on the multiplex PCR reads. The sample includes about 640,000 distinct CDR3 sequences, over 40% of them seen just once. The material sequenced was peripheral blood. All receptors derive from an adult man with Graves' ophthalmopathy. The CDR3 runs from the conserved cysteine through the conserved F or W. Each record gives: J gene, clone size, D gene, V gene, CDR3 length, CDR3 DNA, CDR3 protein. A D gene is named only where the DNA matches it firmly. Expanded clones get a size class; other rows say once, few or many, or leave the size out.

J: TRBJ1-1
size: NA
D: TRBD1
V: TRBV4-1
length: 15
DNA: TGCGCCAGCAGCGGCCGGGACAGCCCGAACACTGAAGCTTTCTTT
CDR3: CASSGRDSPNTEAFF

J: TRBJ1-3
size: many
D: NA
V: TRBV25-1
length: 14
DNA: TGTGCCAGCAGTGAATATCGGAGGCCAGACACCATATATTTT
CDR3: CASSEYRRPDTIYF

J: TRBJ1-1
size: few
D: TRBD1
V: TRBV2
length: 18
DNA: TGTGCCAGCAGCCTACTAATCGTCCCGACAGGGAATGGCACTGAAGCTTTCTTT
CDR3: CASSLLIVPTGNGTEAFF

J: TRBJ2-7
size: NA
D: NA
V: TRBV7-2
length: 17
DNA: TGTGCCAGCAGCTTAGGGGCCGGGACGACTGCCACCTACGAGCAGTACTTC
CDR3: CASSLGAGTTATYEQYF

J: TRBJ1-5
size: many
D: NA
V: TRBV20-1
length: 15
DNA: TGCAGTGCTAGAGATGGCAGGGGTAGCAATCAGCCCCAGCATTTT
CDR3: CSARDGRGSNQPQHF

J: TRBJ2-2
size: many
D: NA
V: TRBV15
length: 18
DNA: TGTGCCACCAGTGACCTCATGGGCGGAGCCGCGAACACCGGGGAGCTGTTTTTT
CDR3: CATSDLMGGAANTGELFF

J: TRBJ2-1
size: NA
D: TRBD1
V: TRBV7-3
length: 12
DNA: TGTGCCAGCAGAAACAGGGGGAATGAGCAGTTCTTC
CDR3: CASRNRGNEQFF

J: TRBJ1-1
size: few
D: NA
V: TRBV5-4
length: 14
DNA: TGTGCCAGCAGTTTCCCGGGAGTCAACACTGAAGCTTTCTTT
CDR3: CASSFPGVNTEAFF

J: TRBJ2-5
size: many
D: NA
V: TRBV7-3
length: 13
DNA: TGTGCCAGCAGCCGGACAGCCCGGCAGACCCAGTACTTC
CDR3: CASSRTARQTQYF

J: TRBJ2-5
size: NA
D: NA
V: TRBV10-3
length: 17
DNA: TGTGCCAGCACGCCATTTTACAATTTGCAGGGCCAGGAGACCCAGTACTTC
CDR3: CASTPFYNLQGQETQYF

J: TRBJ1-1
size: NA
D: NA
V: TRBV5-1
length: 16
DNA: TGCGCCAGCAGCCGAGCCGGGATTACAAAAAGGACTGAAGCTTTCTTT
CDR3: CASSRAGITKRTEAFF

J: TRBJ1-1
size: many
D: TRBD1
V: TRBV12-5
length: 14
DNA: TGTGCTAGTGGTCCCAGGGACAGGGTCACTGAAGCTTTCTTT
CDR3: CASGPRDRVTEAFF

J: TRBJ2-2
size: many
D: NA
V: TRBV14
length: 14
DNA: TGTGCCAGCAGCCAAGTGATGAACACCGGGGAGCTGTTTTTT
CDR3: CASSQVMNTGELFF

J: TRBJ1-2
size: many
D: NA
V: TRBV12-3/TRBV12-4
length: 13
DNA: TGTGCCAGCAGTTCGACAGTCGGCTATGGCTACACCTTC
CDR3: CASSSTVGYGYTF

J: TRBJ2-5
size: NA
D: NA
V: TRBV11-2
length: 14
DNA: TGTGCCAGCTCACCACCTCCCGTCCAAGAGGCCCAGTACTTC
CDR3: CASSPPPVQEAQYF

J: TRBJ2-7
size: many
D: NA
V: TRBV10-2
length: 12
DNA: TGCGCCAGCAGTGAGCTGCGAAGCGAGCAGTACTTC
CDR3: CASSELRSEQYF

J: TRBJ2-5
size: many
D: NA
V: TRBV7-9
length: 13
DNA: TGTGCCAGCAGCCCGTTCCCGGGGGAGACCCAGTACTTC
CDR3: CASSPFPGETQYF

J: TRBJ1-1
size: many
D: NA
V: TRBV19
length: 16
DNA: TGTGCCAGTAGTTGGTCGGCAGGCAGAGTCTTCGCTGAAGCTTTCTTT
CDR3: CASSWSAGRVFAEAFF

J: TRBJ1-1
size: NA
D: NA
V: TRBV5-1
length: 13
DNA: TGCGCCAGCATGGGGGACAAGAACACTGAAGCTTTCTTT
CDR3: CASMGDKNTEAFF

J: TRBJ1-1
size: NA
D: NA
V: TRBV29-1
length: 12
DNA: TGCAGCGTTGCTGGGGGAGACACTGAAGCTTTCTTT
CDR3: CSVAGGDTEAFF

J: TRBJ1-6
size: many
D: NA
V: TRBV7-9
length: 13
DNA: TGTGCCAGCAGCCCTCGGGAGAGCTCACCCCTCCACTTT
CDR3: CASSPRESSPLHF

J: TRBJ2-7
size: many
D: NA
V: TRBV7-2
length: 15
DNA: TGTGCCAGCAGCTTAGAGGGAGGCGCGTCCTACGAGCAGTACTTC
CDR3: CASSLEGGASYEQYF

J: TRBJ1-5
size: many
D: NA
V: TRBV11-2
length: 15
DNA: TGTGCCAGCAGCTTAGATGGCCAGGTTGGACAGCCCCAGCATTTT
CDR3: CASSLDGQVGQPQHF

J: TRBJ1-4
size: NA
D: NA
V: TRBV25-1
length: 13
DNA: TGTGCCAGCAGTTTATATCTAAATGAAAAACTGTTTTTT
CDR3: CASSLYLNEKLFF

J: TRBJ2-5
size: NA
D: NA
V: TRBV29-1
length: 11
DNA: TGCAGCTTGAACAGCCAAGAGACCCAGTACTTC
CDR3: CSLNSQETQYF

J: TRBJ2-2
size: NA
D: TRBD1
V: TRBV11-2
length: 15
DNA: TGTTCCACGCGAAGGTGGCAGGGGGCCACCGGGGAGCTGTTTTTT
CDR3: CSTRRWQGATGELFF

J: TRBJ2-2
size: NA
D: NA
V: TRBV4-2
length: 13
DNA: TGTGCCAGCAGCCAAGATTGGGTCGGGGAGCTGTTTTTT
CDR3: CASSQDWVGELFF

J: TRBJ1-3
size: many
D: NA
V: TRBV9
length: 16
DNA: TGTGCCAGCAGCGCCCGACAGCCTACGGTGGGAAACACCATATATTTT
CDR3: CASSARQPTVGNTIYF

J: TRBJ2-1
size: few
D: NA
V: TRBV10-3
length: 11
DNA: TGTGCCATCAGTGGCCACCTCGAGCAGTTCTTC
CDR3: CAISGHLEQFF

J: TRBJ1-2
size: NA
D: NA
V: TRBV11-2
length: 16
DNA: TGTGCCAGCTCACTGCTAGAGACAGCCCCTAACTATGGCTACACCTTC
CDR3: CASSLLETAPNYGYTF

J: TRBJ2-5
size: few
D: NA
V: TRBV4-2
length: 15
DNA: TGTGCCAGCAGCCAAGATACAGCCGACCAAGAGACCCAGTACTTC
CDR3: CASSQDTADQETQYF

J: TRBJ1-2
size: many
D: TRBD1
V: TRBV6-6
length: 14
DNA: TGTGCCAGCAGTTACGGCAGGGGGCAGGGTGGCTACACCTTC
CDR3: CASSYGRGQGGYTF

J: TRBJ1-2
size: NA
D: TRBD1
V: TRBV29-1
length: 14
DNA: TGCAGCGTTGAAGGACAGGGGCGGGGTGGGGGCTACACCTTC
CDR3: CSVEGQGRGGGYTF

J: TRBJ2-7
size: once
D: TRBD2
V: TRBV20-1
length: 13
DNA: TGCAGTGCCCAGACTAGCAGGGTCTACGAGCAGTACTTC
CDR3: CSAQTSRVYEQYF

J: TRBJ1-2
size: many
D: NA
V: TRBV2
length: 17
DNA: TGTGCCAGCCAGAGAACTGGGGCAGTAACAACAAACTATGGCTACACCTTC
CDR3: CASQRTGAVTTNYGYTF

J: TRBJ1-3
size: NA
D: NA
V: TRBV4-2
length: 17
DNA: TGTGCCAGCAGCCAAGCTTCACCAGGGCTCGGTGGAAACACCATATATTTT
CDR3: CASSQASPGLGGNTIYF

J: TRBJ2-7
size: many
D: NA
V: TRBV29-1
length: 13
DNA: TGCAGCGTTGCCGTCAAACAGGGATACGAGCAGTACTTC
CDR3: CSVAVKQGYEQYF

J: TRBJ2-7
size: many
D: NA
V: TRBV2
length: 15
DNA: TGTGCCAGCAGTGGGGGGACGTCGGGGCGATACGAGCAGTACTTC
CDR3: CASSGGTSGRYEQYF

J: TRBJ2-5
size: NA
D: TRBD2
V: TRBV25-1
length: 13
DNA: TGTGCCAGCTTAGAGCGGGGGGTGGAGACCCAGTACTTC
CDR3: CASLERGVETQYF

J: TRBJ2-7
size: NA
D: NA
V: TRBV29-1
length: 15
DNA: TGCAGCGTTGAATACCCCACCAGGGGGGCCTACGAGCAGTACTTC
CDR3: CSVEYPTRGAYEQYF

J: TRBJ1-2
size: NA
D: NA
V: TRBV25-1
length: 12
DNA: TGTGCCAGCTCACCCGACGGGAGTGGCTACACCTTC
CDR3: CASSPDGSGYTF

J: TRBJ1-5
size: few
D: NA
V: TRBV5-6
length: 17
DNA: TGTGCCAGCAGCAACACACCGACAGTAAGTGGCAATCAGCCCCAGCATTTT
CDR3: CASSNTPTVSGNQPQHF

J: TRBJ2-5
size: NA
D: TRBD1
V: TRBV7-9
length: 14
DNA: TGTGCCAGCAGCCCCCGGGACAGGGACGAGACCCAGTACTTC
CDR3: CASSPRDRDETQYF

J: TRBJ1-2
size: many
D: NA
V: TRBV20-1
length: 11
DNA: TGCAGTGCTACTTGGAACTATGGCTACACCTTC
CDR3: CSATWNYGYTF

J: TRBJ1-2
size: few
D: NA
V: TRBV5-6
length: 16
DNA: TGTGCCAGCAGCATGACAAACAGCTACACTAACTATGGCTACACCTTC
CDR3: CASSMTNSYTNYGYTF

J: TRBJ2-2
size: NA
D: NA
V: TRBV12-3/TRBV12-4
length: 17
DNA: TGTGCCAGCAGTCCACCCTTCGGGACCAGGGGCACCGGGGAGCTGTTTTTT
CDR3: CASSPPFGTRGTGELFF

J: TRBJ1-1
size: NA
D: NA
V: TRBV29-1
length: 12
DNA: TGCAGTGCGAGACAGGTGAACACTGAAGCTTTCTTT
CDR3: CSARQVNTEAFF

J: TRBJ1-5
size: NA
D: NA
V: TRBV9
length: 14
DNA: TGTGCCAGCAGTTACTCGAAGGCGCGGGAGACCCAGCATTTT
CDR3: CASSYSKARETQHF

J: TRBJ2-7
size: NA
D: TRBD1
V: TRBV7-9
length: 11
DNA: TGTGCCAGCAGCTTGGGGGACAGGGTACACTTC
CDR3: CASSLGDRVHF